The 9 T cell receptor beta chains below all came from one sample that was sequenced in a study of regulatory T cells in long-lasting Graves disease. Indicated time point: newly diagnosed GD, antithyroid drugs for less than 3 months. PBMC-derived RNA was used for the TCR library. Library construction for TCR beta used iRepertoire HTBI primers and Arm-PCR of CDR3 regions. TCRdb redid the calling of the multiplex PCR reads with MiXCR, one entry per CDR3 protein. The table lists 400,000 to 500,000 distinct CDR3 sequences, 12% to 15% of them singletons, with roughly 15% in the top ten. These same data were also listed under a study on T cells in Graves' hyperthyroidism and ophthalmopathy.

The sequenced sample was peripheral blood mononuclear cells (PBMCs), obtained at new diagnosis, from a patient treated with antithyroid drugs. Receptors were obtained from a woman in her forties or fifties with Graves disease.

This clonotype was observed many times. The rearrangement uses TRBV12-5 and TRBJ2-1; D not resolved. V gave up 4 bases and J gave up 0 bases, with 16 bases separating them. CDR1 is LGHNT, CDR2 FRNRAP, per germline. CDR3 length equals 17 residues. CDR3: CASGWAASESSYNEQFF. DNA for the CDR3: TGTGCTAGTGGTTGGGCCGCCTCGGAGAGCTCCTACAATGAGCAGTTCTTC.

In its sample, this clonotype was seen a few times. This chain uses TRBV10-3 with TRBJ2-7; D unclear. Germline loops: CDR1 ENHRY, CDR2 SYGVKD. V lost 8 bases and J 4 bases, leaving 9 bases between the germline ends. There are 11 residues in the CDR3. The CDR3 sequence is CAILRDYEQYF. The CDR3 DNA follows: TGTGCCATCCTGAGAGATTACGAGCAGTACTTC.

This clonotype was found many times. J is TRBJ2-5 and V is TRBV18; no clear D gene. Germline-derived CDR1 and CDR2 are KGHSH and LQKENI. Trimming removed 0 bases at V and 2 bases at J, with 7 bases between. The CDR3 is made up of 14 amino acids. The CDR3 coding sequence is TGTGCCAGCTCACCACCGACAAGGCAAGAGACCCAGTACTTC. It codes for CASSPPTRQETQYF.

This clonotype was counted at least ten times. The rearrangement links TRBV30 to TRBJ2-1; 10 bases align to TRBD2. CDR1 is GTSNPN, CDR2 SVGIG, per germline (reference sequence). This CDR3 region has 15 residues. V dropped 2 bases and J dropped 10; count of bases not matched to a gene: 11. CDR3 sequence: CAWSLSSGRGGEQFF. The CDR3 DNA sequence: TGTGCCTGGAGTCTGTCTAGCGGGAGAGGTGGGGAGCAGTTCTTC.

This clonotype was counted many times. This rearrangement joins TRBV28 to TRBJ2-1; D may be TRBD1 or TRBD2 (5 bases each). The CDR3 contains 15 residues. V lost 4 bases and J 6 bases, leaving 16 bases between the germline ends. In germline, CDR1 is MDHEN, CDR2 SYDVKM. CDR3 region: CASSSEGIMFNEQFF. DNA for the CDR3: TGTGCCAGCAGTTCTGAGGGGATAATGTTCAATGAGCAGTTCTTC.

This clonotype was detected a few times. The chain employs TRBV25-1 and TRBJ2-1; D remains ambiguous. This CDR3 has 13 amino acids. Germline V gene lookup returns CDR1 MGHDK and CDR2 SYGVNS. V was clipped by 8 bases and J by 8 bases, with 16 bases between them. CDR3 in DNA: TGTGCCAGCGGACCCCATGTGAGCCATGAGCAGTTCTTC. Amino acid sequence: CASGPHVSHEQFF.

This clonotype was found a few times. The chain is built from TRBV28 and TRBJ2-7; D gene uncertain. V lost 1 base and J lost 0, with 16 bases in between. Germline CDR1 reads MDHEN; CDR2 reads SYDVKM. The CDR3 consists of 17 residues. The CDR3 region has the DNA TGTGCCAGCAGTTTATCCCCCCCCAGTTGGAGCTCCTACGAGCAGTACTTC. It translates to CASSLSPPSWSSYEQYF.

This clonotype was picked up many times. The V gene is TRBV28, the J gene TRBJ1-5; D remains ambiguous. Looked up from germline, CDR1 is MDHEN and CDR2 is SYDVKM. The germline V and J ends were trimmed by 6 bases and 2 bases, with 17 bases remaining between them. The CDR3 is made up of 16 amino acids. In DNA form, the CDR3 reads TGTGCCAGCAGCCGTCACCGGGTTTCTGGCAATCAGCCCCAGCATTTT. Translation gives CASSRHRVSGNQPQHF.

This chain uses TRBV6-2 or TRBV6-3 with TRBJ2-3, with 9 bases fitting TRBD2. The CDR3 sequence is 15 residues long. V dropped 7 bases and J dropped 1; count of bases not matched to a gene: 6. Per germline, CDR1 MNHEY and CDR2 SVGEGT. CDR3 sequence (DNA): TGTGCCAGCACCGTAGCGGGAGAGGGCACAGATACGCAGTATTTT. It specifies CASTVAGEGTDTQYF.